Each of the 32 T cell receptor beta chains below was sequenced from the same sample in a study of OX40 agonist ivuxolimab in advanced cancers. The assay was immunoSEQ multiplex PCR, and TCRdb's table has in-frame clones only and misses some. The repertoire has some 70,000 clones, around 80% of them found once; the top ten carry under 9.5%. This material consisted of CD4+ or CD8+ T cells sorted from blood, taken in a trial of the OX40 agonist ivuxolimab. The receptors come from an adult with an advanced solid tumor such as melanoma, head and neck, liver or kidney cancer.

This chain connects TRBV6-5 to TRBJ1-1, with no clear D. The V end was cut by 2 bases, the J end by 1 base, with 8 bases between. CDR3 size: 14 residues. Germline-derived CDR1 and CDR2 are MNHEY and SVGAGI. The CDR3 protein is CASSYAAANTEAFF. Here the CDR3 DNA reads TGTGCCAGCAGTTACGCGGCGGCGAACACTGAAGCTTTCTTT.

The rearrangement uses TRBV7-6 and TRBJ2-3, with D possibly being TRBD1 or TRBD2 (5 bases each). CDR3 size: 16 residues. V shed 2 bases and J shed 0 bases, with 12 bases lying between them. Germline CDR1 SGHVS, CDR2 FNYEAQ. DNA of the CDR3: TGTGCCAGCAGCTTAATCCGGGGACGTAGCACAGATACGCAGTATTTT. This sequence encodes CASSLIRGRSTDTQYF.

V is TRBV5-8 and J is TRBJ2-7; D tentatively reads TRBD1 or TRBD2 (7 bases each). CDR1 and CDR2 (germline): SGHTS, YDEGEE. With 2 bases removed from V and 3 bases from J, the gap between germline ends came to 12 bases. The CDR3 runs to 14 residues. The CDR3 DNA reads TGTGCCAGCAGCTTAGCGGGACAGCTCTACGAGCAGTACTTC. Its translation is CASSLAGQLYEQYF. Supplemented by reference TRBV5-8 and TRBJ2-7, the full variable domain reads EAGVTQSPTHLIKTRGQQATLRCSPISGHTSVYWYQQALGLGLQFLLWYDEGEERNRGNFPPRFSGRQFPNYSSELNVNALELEDSALYLCASSLAGQLYEQYFGPGTRLTVT.

This sequence joins TRBV5-1 and TRBJ2-5, with 8 bases aligning to TRBD2. The CDR3 extends over 15 amino acids. The germline CDR1 and CDR2 sequences are SGHRS and YFSETQ. The V segment lost 4 bases and the J segment 3 bases; nucleotides outside the gene matches: 8. The CDR3 DNA reads TGCGCCAGCAGCCCGCGGGAGGTGGGGAAAGAGACCCAGTACTTC. Translating it yields CASSPREVGKETQYF.

Points on this clone: One end of the junction is discordant with germline, which a read error may explain. The CDR3 sequence: CASSAGTGDPGASVLTF. The CDR3 region has the DNA TGTGCCAGCAGTGCCGGGACAGGGGATCCTGGGGCCAGCGTCCTGACTTTC. The chain uses TRBV6-1 and TRBJ2-6, with 10 bases aligning to TRBD1. The V gene's germline CDR1 is MNHNS and CDR2 SASEGT. The CDR3 has 17 residues.

The table lists this clone with a count of one. The chain employs TRBV4-1 and TRBJ2-2; D tentatively reads TRBD1 or TRBD2 (5 bases each). Deletions cut 4 bases from V and 6 bases from J, with 15 bases between. Germline V gives CDR1 MGHRA, CDR2 YSYEKL. This CDR3 contains 15 residues. This chain's CDR3 is CASSPSGTWAGELFF. DNA for the CDR3: TGCGCCAGCAGCCCCTCCGGGACGTGGGCCGGGGAGCTGTTTTTT.

The chain has TRBV7-2 and TRBJ2-5, with 7 bases lining up with TRBD2. Germline CDR1 reads SGHTA; CDR2 reads FQGNSA. This CDR3 comprises 17 residues. With V trimmed by 0 bases and J by 1 base, 8 bases remained unmatched. The CDR3 protein is CASSLAPFVAGQETQYF. CDR3 DNA: TGTGCCAGCAGCTTAGCCCCTTTTGTAGCGGGCCAAGAGACCCAGTACTTC.

V and J are TRBV5-6 and TRBJ2-7; D is unclear. The V and J ends lost 3 bases and 6 bases respectively, with 16 bases between them. The CDR3 covers 14 residues. The V gene's germline CDR1 is SGHDT and CDR2 YYEEEE. CDR3 region: CASSSDINPGEQYV. The CDR3, as DNA: TGTGCCAGCAGCTCCGACATCAACCCGGGCGAGCAGTACGTC.

The chain has TRBV29-1 and TRBJ2-3; 8 bases are shared with TRBD1. V dropped 6 bases and J dropped 4; count of bases not matched to a gene: 9. The CDR3 loop spans 14 amino acids. Germline values: CDR1 SQVTM, CDR2 ANQGSEA. In DNA, the CDR3 is TGCAGCGTCGGTGGACAGGGAACGGCAGATACGCAGTATTTT. This encodes CSVGGQGTADTQYF.

V is TRBV5-4 and J is TRBJ2-3; possible D gene TRBD2, 5 bases. The V gene lost 4 bases and the J gene lost 2 bases, with 11 bases spanning the gap. The CDR3 totals 14 residues. CDR1 SGHNT and CDR2 YYREEE come from the germline V gene (reference sequence). CDR3 nucleotide sequence: TGTGCCAGCAGCCCGGAGGCGGTCACAGATACGCAGTATTTT. It encodes CASSPEAVTDTQYF.

The chain employs TRBV6-5 and TRBJ1-1, with D possibly being TRBD1 (5 bases). Germline values: CDR1 MNHEY, CDR2 SVGAGI. The CDR3 length is 12 residues. V was clipped by 6 bases and J by 4 bases, with 9 bases between them. In nucleotides, the CDR3 is TGTGCCAGCAGGGGGGGGATCACTGAAGCTTTCTTT. This gives the protein CASRGGITEAFF.

The chain couples TRBV4-3 to TRBJ2-7; D is perhaps TRBD1 or TRBD2 (5 bases each). The CDR3 consists of 15 residues. The germline V gene has CDR1 LGHNA and CDR2 YSLEER. Trimming pared 5 bases from V and 8 bases from J, leaving 22 bases between. The CDR3 DNA sequence: TGCGCCAGCAGCAAAACGGCCGGGCCGGGGACGAAGCAGTACTTC. This gives the protein CASSKTAGPGTKQYF.

The chain couples TRBV18 to TRBJ1-5; TRBD1 might be the D (5 bases). The CDR3 extends over 16 amino acids. Trimming removed 1 base at V and 3 bases at J, with 13 bases between. Germline CDR1 reads KGHSH; CDR2 reads LQKENI. The CDR3 loop is CASSPRGPGLNQPQHF. Written as DNA, the CDR3 is TGTGCCAGCTCACCACGGGGACCCGGCCTCAATCAGCCCCAGCATTTT.

The chain has TRBV27 and TRBJ1-1; TRBD1 matches 8 bases. Losses at the gene ends were 4 bases for V and 4 bases for J; bases not matched to a gene: 23. The CDR3 runs 20 residues. CDR1 MNHEY and CDR2 SMNVEV come from the germline V gene (reference sequence). Here the CDR3 reads CASSSSLVHRGWEVSTEAFF. CDR3 coding DNA: TGTGCCAGCAGTTCCAGCCTTGTTCACAGGGGGTGGGAAGTGAGCACTGAAGCTTTCTTT.

The chain recombines TRBV5-4 with TRBJ2-7; perhaps TRBD1 as D (5 bases). Germline CDR1 SGHNT, CDR2 YYREEE (reference sequence). This CDR3 has 14 residues. V lost 2 bases to trimming and J lost 7 bases, with 16 bases between them. Here the CDR3 DNA reads TGTGCCAGCAGCTTTAAGACAGAGCCCATGGAGCAGTACGTC. It codes for CASSFKTEPMEQYV.

The chain is built from TRBV7-3 and TRBJ1-2; D is possibly TRBD1 (6 bases). The V end was cut by 2 bases, the J end by 8 bases, with 12 bases between. The CDR3 contains 13 residues. The germline gives CDR1 SGHTA, CDR2 FQGTGA. The CDR3 DNA reads TGTGCCAGCAGCTTAGTGCAGGGGCAAGGCTACACCTTC. Protein sequence: CASSLVQGQGYTF.

The chain couples TRBV15 to TRBJ1-3; D is unclear. The germline gives CDR1 LNHNV, CDR2 YYDKDF (reference sequence). Deletions cut 3 bases from V and 0 bases from J, with 9 bases between. This CDR3 region has 15 residues. The CDR3 bases are TGTGCCACCAGCAGGACACGCTACTCTGGAAACACCATATATTTT. Translating gives CATSRTRYSGNTIYF.

Concerning this clone itself: The germline gene is not matched at one end of the junction; a read error may be the cause. The chain combines TRBV7-9 with TRBJ1-2, with TRBD1 matching over 7 bases. This CDR3 contains 14 residues. CDR1 and CDR2 (germline): SEHNR, FQNEAQ (reference sequence). Here the CDR3 reads CASTLGGADYGYTF. Here the CDR3 DNA reads TGTGCCAGCACCTTAGGGGGCGCGGACTATGGCTACACCTTC.

V gene TRBV5-1 combines with J gene TRBJ2-5; 9 bases are a match to TRBD2. There are 17 residues in the CDR3. CDR1 and CDR2 (germline): SGHRS, YFSETQ. V shed 0 bases, J shed 5 bases, and the junction held 11 bases outside the gene matches. The CDR3, as DNA: TGCGCCAGCAGCTTGGGCCCTAGCGGGGCGACGGGGGAGACCCAGTACTTC. Translating it yields CASSLGPSGATGETQYF.

This chain links TRBV25-1 with TRBJ2-5; perhaps TRBD2 as D (6 bases). Looked up from germline, CDR1 is MGHDK and CDR2 is SYGVNS. The CDR3 covers 13 residues. The ends were cut back, 10 bases at V and 0 bases at J, with 12 bases in the middle. CDR3 bases: TGTGCCACCGCCCGGGGGAACCAAGAGACCCAGTACTTC. Translation: CATARGNQETQYF.

The J gene is TRBJ2-5, the V gene TRBV27, with D perhaps given as TRBD1 or TRBD2 (6 bases each). Trimming took off 10 bases at V and 6 bases at J, with 18 bases between the two ends. The germline V gene has CDR1 MNHEY and CDR2 SMNVEV (reference sequence). This CDR3 is built from 13 residues. The CDR3 loop is CATRRGEAQTQYF. The CDR3 coding sequence is TGTGCCACCCGTAGGGGGGAGGCGCAGACCCAGTACTTC.

This clone occurred once. The chain is built from TRBV5-1 and TRBJ1-6; D uncertain. The CDR3 is 10 amino acids. The V gene lost 4 bases and the J gene lost 11 bases, with 4 bases spanning the gap. Germline loops: CDR1 SGHRS, CDR2 YFSETQ. CDR3 loop: CASSAPPLHF. The CDR3 DNA reads as TGCGCCAGCAGCGCCCCACCCCTCCACTTT. The whole variable domain, filled in from reference TRBV5-1 and TRBJ1-6, reads KAGVTQTPRYLIKTRGQQVTLSCSPISGHRSVSWYQQTPGQGLQFLFEYFSETQRNKGNFPGRFSGRQFSNSRSEMNVSTLELGDSALYLCASSAPPLHFGNGTRLTVT.

The CDR3 DNA follows: TGTGCCAGCACCCCCCCCGTCGGGCTAGCGGGGGAGACAGATACGCAGTATTTT. Translating it yields CASTPPVGLAGETDTQYF. This chain links TRBV21-1 with TRBJ2-3; the DNA was not used to check the table's D call, TRBD2. TRBV21-1 is given as a pseudogene. There are 18 residues in the CDR3.

As regards this clone: The junction does not match germline at one end; this may be a read error. The chain is built from TRBV5-5 and TRBJ2-1; TRBD2 agrees at 9 bases. From germline, CDR1 is SGHKS and CDR2 YYEKEE (reference sequence). This CDR3 has 17 amino acids. In DNA, the CDR3 is TGTGCCAGCAGCCTCCTGGGCGGGGGGGCCTCCCACAATGAGCAGTTCTTC. It specifies CASSLLGGGASHNEQFF. Complete variable domain (other parts from reference TRBV5-5 and TRBJ2-1): DAGVTQSPTHLIKTRGQQVTLRCSPISGHKSVSWYQQVLGQGPQFIFQYYEKEERGRGNFPDRFSARQFPNYSSELNVNALLLGDSALYLCASSLLGGGASHNEQFFGPGTRLTVL.

This clone showed up just once. This chain joins TRBV6-1 and TRBJ2-7; no clear D gene. The germline V gene encodes CDR1 MNHNS and CDR2 SASEGT. The CDR3 length is 12 residues. Deletions cut 3 bases from V and 3 bases from J, with 6 bases between. CDR3 region: CASSETIYEQYV. CDR3 DNA sequence: TGTGCCAGCAGTGAGACCATCTACGAGCAGTACGTC.

The rearrangement links TRBV11-2 to TRBJ2-3; 9 bases align to TRBD2. The trim removed 1 base at V and 8 bases at J, leaving 13 bases unmatched. This CDR3 contains 17 residues. Germline values: CDR1 SGHAT, CDR2 FQNNGV. The CDR3 loop reads CASSLGGLAGLRRTQYF. The CDR3 DNA is TGTGCCAGCAGCTTAGGAGGGCTAGCGGGACTCCGTCGTACGCAGTATTTT.

This rearrangement joins TRBV11-2 to TRBJ1-6, with D uncertain. The CDR3 extends over 13 amino acids. Germline loops: CDR1 SGHAT, CDR2 FQNNGV. With 11 bases removed from V and 7 bases from J, the gap between germline ends came to 15 bases. CDR3 in amino acids: CALPANPNSPLHF. CDR3 coding DNA: TGTGCCCTGCCGGCGAACCCGAATTCACCCCTCCACTTT.

The V and J genes are TRBV7-7 and TRBJ2-5; D might be TRBD2 (6 bases). The germline gives CDR1 SSHAT, CDR2 FNYEAQ (reference sequence). The CDR3 sequence is 14 residues long. Trimming stripped 5 bases from V and 5 bases from J, with 15 bases between. Here the CDR3 DNA reads TGTGCCAGCAGCCTCGGAGCGGCGGGGGAGACCCAGTACTTC. Amino acid sequence: CASSLGAAGETQYF. Combining the CDR3 with reference TRBV7-7 and TRBJ2-5 gives the whole variable domain GAGVSQSPRYKVTKRGQDVTLRCDPISSHATLYWYQQALGQGPEFLTYFNYEAQPDKSGLPSDRFSAERPEGSISTLTIQRTEQRDSAMYRCASSLGAAGETQYFGPGTRLLVL.

This clone showed up just once. V gene TRBV28 combines with J gene TRBJ1-1; TRBD1 aligns across 9 bases. After removal of 6 bases from V and 6 bases from J, the junction contained 8 bases not matched to a gene. The CDR3 runs 14 residues. CDR1 and CDR2 (germline): MDHEN, SYDVKM. The CDR3 DNA reads as TGTGCCAGCAGACTCGACAGGGGGATGGCTGAAGCTTTCTTT. This codes for CASRLDRGMAEAFF.

This clone has a single count. The chain joins TRBV2 to TRBJ2-3, with 9 bases aligning to TRBD2. The V gene end was trimmed by 6 bases and the J gene end by 4 bases; junction bases not matched to a gene: 2. The CDR3 is made up of 13 amino acids. The germline CDR1 and CDR2 sequences are SNHLY and FYNNEI. The CDR3 DNA is TGTGCCAGCAGCGGACTAGCGCCAGATACGCAGTATTTT. Translated, it gives CASSGLAPDTQYF.

Points on this clone: Different DNA sequences within this sample yield the same CDR3. The rearrangement joins TRBV5-1 to TRBJ1-2, with TRBD1 as a possible D gene (5 bases). This CDR3 contains 14 residues. Germline values: CDR1 SGHRS, CDR2 YFSETQ. V lost 4 bases and J lost 0, with 10 bases in between. The CDR3 bases are TGCGCCAGCAGCCTTGGACAAGCTAACTATGGCTACACCTTC. This gives the protein CASSLGQANYGYTF.

The rearrangement links TRBV6-5 to TRBJ1-1, with 10 bases matching TRBD1. V lost 8 bases to trimming and J lost 5 bases; unmatched junction nucleotides: 2. The germline V gene has CDR1 MNHEY and CDR2 SVGAGI. The CDR3 extends over 12 amino acids. CDR3 DNA: TGTGCCAGCGGGACAGGGGAGACTGAAGCTTTCTTT. The encoded protein is CASGTGETEAFF.